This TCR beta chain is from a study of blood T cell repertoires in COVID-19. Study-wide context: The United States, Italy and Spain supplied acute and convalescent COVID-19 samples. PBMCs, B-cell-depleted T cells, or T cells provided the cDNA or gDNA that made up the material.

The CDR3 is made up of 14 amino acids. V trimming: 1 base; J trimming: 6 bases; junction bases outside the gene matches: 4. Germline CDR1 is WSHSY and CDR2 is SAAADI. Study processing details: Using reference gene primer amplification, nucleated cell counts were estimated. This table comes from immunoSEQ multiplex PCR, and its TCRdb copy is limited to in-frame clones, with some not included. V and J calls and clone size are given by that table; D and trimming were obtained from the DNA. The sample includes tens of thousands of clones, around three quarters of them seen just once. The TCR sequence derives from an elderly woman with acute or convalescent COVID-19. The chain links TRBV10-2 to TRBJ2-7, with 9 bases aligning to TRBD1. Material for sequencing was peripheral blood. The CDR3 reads CASSEYRGPSEQYF. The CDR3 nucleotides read TGCGCCAGCAGTGAGTACAGGGGGCCTAGCGAGCAGTACTTC.